The 12 T cell receptor beta chains below come from one sample, sequenced in a study of blood T cells in healthy people across ages. A second 7 to 11 cycle PCR used barcoded and J-beta primers. TCRdb reanalysed the 5' RACE reads using MiXCR and keeps one entry per CDR3 protein. There are about 1.8 million distinct CDR3 sequences in the sample; 40% to 55% occur only once, and about 2.1% lies in the top ten. Sequencing input: blood. The receptor set was obtained from a woman aged 35 to 49 in good health.

The V gene is TRBV20-1, the J gene TRBJ2-3; D unresolved. Germline V gene data show CDR1 as DFQATT and CDR2 as SNEGSKA (reference sequence). This CDR3 region has 15 residues. V shed 0 bases and J shed 2 bases, with 12 bases lying between them. CDR3 sequence: CSARDQQAPTDTQYF. The CDR3 DNA reads as TGCAGTGCTAGAGATCAGCAGGCACCCACAGATACGCAGTATTTT.

This clonotype has a handful of counts. The V and J genes are TRBV6-5 and TRBJ1-2, with D tentatively TRBD1 (5 bases). Trimming took off 6 bases at V and 3 bases at J, with 17 bases between the two ends. In germline, CDR1 is MNHEY, CDR2 SVGAGI. This CDR3 contains 15 residues. CDR3 nucleotide sequence: TGTGCCAGCAGCAGAGGGCAGGGTGGGGACTATGGCTACACCTTC. Encoded protein: CASSRGQGGDYGYTF.

This chain connects TRBV11-1 to TRBJ1-1; no firm D call. Trimming stripped 1 base from V and 0 bases from J, with 9 bases between. CDR3 size: 15 residues. Germline assignment: CDR1 SGHAT and CDR2 FQDESV (reference sequence). In DNA, the CDR3 is TGTGCCAGCAGCTTAGAGCGAGGGCTGAACACTGAAGCTTTCTTT. Translated: CASSLERGLNTEAFF. Looking up the rest from reference TRBV11-1 and TRBJ1-1 gives the full variable domain: EAEVAQSPRYKITEKSQAVAFWCDPISGHATLYWYRQILGQGPELLVQFQDESVVDDSQLPKDRFSAERLKGVDSTLKIQPAELGDSAMYLCASSLERGLNTEAFFGQGTRLTVV.

This clonotype was seen only a few times. This chain joins TRBV6-2 or TRBV6-3 and TRBJ2-1; D gene ambiguous. The CDR3 is made up of 11 amino acids. V was shortened by 8 bases and J by 6 bases, with 8 bases between the two germline ends. Germline V gives CDR1 MNHEY, CDR2 SVGEGT. The CDR3 reads CASAWGNEQFF. Here the CDR3 DNA reads TGTGCCAGCGCCTGGGGCAATGAGCAGTTCTTC.

This clonotype was detected once. The junction departs from the called germline gene at one end, perhaps through a read error. The J gene is TRBJ2-1, the V gene TRBV24-1; no definite D call. The CDR3 sequence is 15 residues long. CDR1 and CDR2 (germline): KGHDR, SFDVKD. The CDR3 region has the DNA TGTGCCACCAGTGACATGGTGGGTTCCTACAGTGAGCAGTTCTTC. It translates to CATSDMVGSYSEQFF.

V gene TRBV5-3 combines with J gene TRBJ1-2; D gene ambiguous. TRBV5-3 is noted as an ORF with a role that remains uncertain. This CDR3 has 11 amino acids. Trimming took off 5 bases at V and 7 bases at J, with 9 bases between the two ends. CDR3 DNA sequence: TGTGCCAGAAGATTTTCGCCTGGCTACACCTTC. Protein: CARRFSPGYTF.

The gene calls are TRBV7-2 and TRBJ2-1; D is possibly TRBD2 (5 bases). Germline V CDR1 and CDR2: SGHTA, FQGNSA. The CDR3 totals 14 residues. With 5 bases removed from V and 6 bases from J, the gap between germline ends came to 14 bases. CDR3 nucleotides: TGTGCCAGCAGCGTAGATCAGCGGAGCAATGAGCAGTTCTTC. It yields the protein CASSVDQRSNEQFF.

The sample holds many counts of this clonotype. CDR3 DNA sequence: TGCGCCAGCAGCTTAGCGACAGGAGTTCAAGAGACCCAGTACTTC. It translates to CASSLATGVQETQYF. J is TRBJ2-5 and V is TRBV5-1; tentative D call: TRBD1 (6 bases). From germline, CDR1 is SGHRS and CDR2 YFSETQ. V was pared by 2 bases and J by 2 bases, with 13 bases between. The CDR3 is 15 amino acids. Complete variable domain (other parts from reference TRBV5-1 and TRBJ2-5): KAGVTQTPRYLIKTRGQQVTLSCSPISGHRSVSWYQQTPGQGLQFLFEYFSETQRNKGNFPGRFSGRQFSNSRSEMNVSTLELGDSALYLCASSLATGVQETQYFGPGTRLLVL.

V gene TRBV29-1 combines with J gene TRBJ1-2, with a weak D call TRBD1 (5 bases). The CDR3 extends over 16 amino acids. The germline CDR1 and CDR2 sequences are SQVTM and ANQGSEA. The V gene lost 8 bases and the J gene lost 2 bases, with 24 bases spanning the gap. In DNA form, the CDR3 reads TGCAGCACCCCCAGGGACGAGGCAATGGAAAACTATGGCTACACCTTC. This translates into CSTPRDEAMENYGYTF.

This clonotype was detected a few times. J is TRBJ2-5 and V is TRBV7-2; TRBD2 matches at 10 bases. The J segment lost 5 bases and the V segment lost 2 bases, leaving 5 bases of the junction unmatched. The CDR3 has 15 amino acids. Per germline, CDR1 SGHTA and CDR2 FQGNSA. The CDR3 sequence is CASSLYASGGETQYF. The CDR3 DNA reads TGTGCCAGCAGCTTATACGCTAGCGGGGGTGAGACCCAGTACTTC. The full variable domain, its missing parts supplied by reference TRBV7-2 and TRBJ2-5, is GAGVSQSPSNKVTEKGKDVELRCDPISGHTALYWYRQSLGQGLEFLIYFQGNSAPDKSGLPSDRFSAERTGGSVSTLTIQRTQQEDSAVYLCASSLYASGGETQYFGPGTRLLVL.

The chain has TRBV4-2 and TRBJ2-4, with a possible D match to TRBD2 (6 bases). In germline, CDR1 is LGHNA, CDR2 YNFKEQ. This CDR3 is 18 amino acids long. V was shortened by 0 bases and J by 0 bases, with 15 bases between the two germline ends. CDR3 loop: CASSQDVGGAGAKNIQYF. The CDR3 region has the DNA TGTGCCAGCAGCCAAGATGTGGGCGGGGCGGGAGCCAAAAACATTCAGTACTTC.

This clonotype was counted between two and nine times. The chain recombines TRBV20-1 with TRBJ1-2; a weak D match, TRBD1 (6 bases). Germline V gives CDR1 DFQATT, CDR2 SNEGSKA (reference sequence). This CDR3 spans 14 amino acids. The V end was cut by 0 bases, the J end by 5 bases, with 13 bases between. The CDR3 sequence is CSARDQGRGYGYTF. The CDR3 coding sequence is TGCAGTGCTAGAGATCAGGGGCGGGGATATGGCTACACCTTC.